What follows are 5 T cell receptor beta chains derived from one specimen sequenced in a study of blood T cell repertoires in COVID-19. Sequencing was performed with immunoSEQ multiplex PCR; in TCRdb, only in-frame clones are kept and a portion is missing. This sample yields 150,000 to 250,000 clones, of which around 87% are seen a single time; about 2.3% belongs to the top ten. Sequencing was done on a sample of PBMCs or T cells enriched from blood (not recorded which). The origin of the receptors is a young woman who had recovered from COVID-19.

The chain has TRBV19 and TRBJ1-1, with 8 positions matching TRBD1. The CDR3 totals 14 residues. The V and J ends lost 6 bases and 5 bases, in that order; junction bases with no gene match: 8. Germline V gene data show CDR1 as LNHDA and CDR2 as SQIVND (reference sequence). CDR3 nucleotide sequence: TGTGCCAGTAGGATCGGACAGGGTAGGACTGAAGCTTTCTTT. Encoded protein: CASRIGQGRTEAFF.

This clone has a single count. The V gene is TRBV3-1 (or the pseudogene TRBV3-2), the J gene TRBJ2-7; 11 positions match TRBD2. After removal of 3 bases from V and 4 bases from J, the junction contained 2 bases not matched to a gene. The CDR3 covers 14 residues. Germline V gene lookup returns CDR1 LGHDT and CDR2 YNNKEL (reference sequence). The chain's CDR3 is CASSQTSGVYEQYF. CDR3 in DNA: TGTGCCAGCAGCCAGACTAGCGGGGTATACGAGCAGTACTTC.

CDR3 region: CATSNPQGDWGYTF. Written as DNA, the CDR3 is TGTGCCACCAGCAACCCCCAGGGGGATTGGGGCTACACCTTC. The chain carries TRBV15 and TRBJ1-2; 7 bases line up with TRBD1. CDR1 is LNHNV, CDR2 YYDKDF, per germline (reference sequence). V shed 4 bases, J shed 8 bases, and the junction held 10 bases outside the gene matches. The CDR3 is 14 amino acids.

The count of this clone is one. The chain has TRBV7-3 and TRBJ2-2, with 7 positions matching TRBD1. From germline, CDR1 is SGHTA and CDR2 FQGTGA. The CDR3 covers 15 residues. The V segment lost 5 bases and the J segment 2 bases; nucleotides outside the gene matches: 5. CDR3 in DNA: TGTGCCAGCAGCCCGACAGGGCGAAACACCGGGGAGCTGTTTTTT. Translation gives CASSPTGRNTGELFF.

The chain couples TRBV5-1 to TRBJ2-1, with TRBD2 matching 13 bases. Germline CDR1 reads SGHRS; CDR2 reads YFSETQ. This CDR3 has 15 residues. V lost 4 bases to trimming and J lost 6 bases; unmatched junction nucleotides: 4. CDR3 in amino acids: CASSPGLAGANEQFF. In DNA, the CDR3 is TGCGCCAGCAGCCCAGGACTAGCGGGAGCCAATGAGCAGTTCTTC.